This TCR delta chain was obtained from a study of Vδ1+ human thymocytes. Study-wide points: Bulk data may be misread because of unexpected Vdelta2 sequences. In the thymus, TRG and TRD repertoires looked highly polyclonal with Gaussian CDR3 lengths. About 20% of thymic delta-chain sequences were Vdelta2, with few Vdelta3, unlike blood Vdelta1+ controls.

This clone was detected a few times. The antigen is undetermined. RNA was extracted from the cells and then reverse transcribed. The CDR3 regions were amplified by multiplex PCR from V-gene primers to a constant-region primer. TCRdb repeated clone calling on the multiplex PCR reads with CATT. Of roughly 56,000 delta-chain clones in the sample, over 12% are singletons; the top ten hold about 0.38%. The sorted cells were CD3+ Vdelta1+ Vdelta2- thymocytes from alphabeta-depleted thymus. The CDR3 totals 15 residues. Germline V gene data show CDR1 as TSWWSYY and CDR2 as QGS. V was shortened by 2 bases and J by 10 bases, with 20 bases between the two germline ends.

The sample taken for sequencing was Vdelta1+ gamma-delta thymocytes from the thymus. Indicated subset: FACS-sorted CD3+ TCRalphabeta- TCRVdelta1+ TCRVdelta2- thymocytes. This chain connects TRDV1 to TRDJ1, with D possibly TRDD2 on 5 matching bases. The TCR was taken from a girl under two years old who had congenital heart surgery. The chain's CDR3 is CALGERPSLREGLIF. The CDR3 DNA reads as TGTGCTCTTGGGGAAAGGCCTTCACTGCGCGAGGGACTCATCTTT.